This T cell receptor (beta chain) was sequenced during a study of T cells after somatic rescue of genetic block. TCRdb's table, derived via immunoSEQ multiplex PCR, lists solely in-frame clones and lacks some. Among fewer than 15,000 clones listed, approximately 75% were seen once. The CDR3 spans 15 residues. V was pared by 1 base and J by 5 bases, with 6 bases of the junction left unmatched. The receptor's source is a boy aged 10-17 years. The sequenced sample consisted of peripheral blood mononuclear cells (PBMCs). The chain links TRBV5-3 to TRBJ2-1; 7 nucleotides line up with TRBD1. TRBV5-3 is an ORF, and what it does is uncertain. CDR3 bases: TGTGCCAGAAGCTTGACCGGGACAGCCCACAATGAGCAGTTCTTC. This codes for CARSLTGTAHNEQFF.